These 21 T cell receptor beta chains share one sample of origin, sequenced in a study of T cells in Graves' hyperthyroidism and ophthalmopathy. TCR beta CDR3 sequences were amplified from RNA transcripts. The HTBI primer set served for first-round RT-PCR of the TCR CDR3. TCRdb re-analysed the multiplex PCR reads in MiXCR, keeping a single row per CDR3 protein. The repertoire consists of around 560,000 distinct CDR3 sequences, with 16% occurring once and the leading ten covering around a sixth. Sequencing was performed on blood. The receptors shown here come from a woman younger than 35 with Graves' hyperthyroidism.

The chain uses TRBV12-5 and TRBJ1-6; D is possibly TRBD1 (5 bases). Trimming removed 1 base from V and 11 bases from J, with 6 bases in between. CDR1 is LGHNT, CDR2 FRNRAP, per germline. The CDR3 sequence is 12 residues long. The CDR3 nucleotides are TGTGCTAGTGGTTTGGGGGGGGCACCCCTCCACTTT. This gives the protein CASGLGGAPLHF.

The V gene is TRBV28, the J gene TRBJ2-7; possible D gene TRBD1, 5 bases. This CDR3 is built from 13 residues. Germline values: CDR1 MDHEN, CDR2 SYDVKM. V lost 8 bases and J lost 2, with 13 bases in between. CDR3 protein: CASSQGRPYEQYF. CDR3 coding DNA: TGTGCCAGCTCCCAGGGTCGGCCCTACGAGCAGTACTTC.

CDR3 in amino acids: CASSRASSYNEQFF. The CDR3 nucleotides are TGTGCCAGCAGTAGGGCGAGCTCCTACAATGAGCAGTTCTTC. This chain joins TRBV6-1 and TRBJ2-1, with D unresolved. Germline CDR1 MNHNS, CDR2 SASEGT. The CDR3 runs to 14 residues. V was pared by 5 bases and J by 0 bases, with 8 bases between.

This rearrangement joins TRBV12-3 or TRBV12-4 to TRBJ2-7, with D uncertain. The CDR3 spans 16 residues. V was pared by 3 bases and J by 0 bases, with 15 bases between. CDR3 DNA sequence: TGTGCCAGCAGTTTCTCCCAGATCCTTGGCTCCTACGAGCAGTACTTC. Translated, it gives CASSFSQILGSYEQYF.

This clonotype has ten or more counts. The J gene is TRBJ1-5, the V gene TRBV27, with D possibly TRBD1 on 5 matching bases. The CDR3 spans 13 residues. V was clipped by 4 bases and J by 1 base, with 5 bases between them. CDR1 and CDR2 from the germline V gene are MNHEY and SMNVEV (reference sequence). CDR3 loop: CASSWGSNQPQHF. In DNA form, the CDR3 reads TGTGCCAGCAGTTGGGGCAGCAATCAGCCCCAGCATTTT.

The chain links TRBV7-2 to TRBJ1-5; 8 positions match TRBD1. The CDR3 is made up of 16 amino acids. Germline loops: CDR1 SGHTA, CDR2 FQGNSA. J lost 4 bases, V lost 5 bases, and 10 bases had no gene match. In DNA, the CDR3 is TGTGCCAGCAGCGGGCGGACAGGGCTGGGAAATCAGCCCCAGCATTTT. Its translation: CASSGRTGLGNQPQHF.

This clonotype was counted at least ten times. The chain combines TRBV7-2 with TRBJ2-3; 7 nucleotides align to TRBD2. This CDR3 is built from 16 residues. V lost 4 bases to trimming and J lost 0 bases; unmatched junction nucleotides: 7. The germline gives CDR1 SGHTA, CDR2 FQGNSA. The CDR3 loop reads CASSSPSGESTDTQYF. Here the CDR3 DNA reads TGTGCCAGCAGCTCTCCCAGCGGGGAAAGCACAGATACGCAGTATTTT.

This clonotype was seen repeatedly, ten times or more. The CDR3 is CASTRSGRETQYF. The CDR3 bases are TGTGCCAGCACTAGGTCGGGCCGAGAGACCCAGTACTTC. The genes are TRBV6-1 and TRBJ2-5; D call uncertain. The germline V and J ends were trimmed by 7 bases and 4 bases, with 13 bases remaining between them. From germline, CDR1 is MNHNS and CDR2 SASEGT. The CDR3 loop spans 13 amino acids.

The chain is built from TRBV5-5 and TRBJ2-1; tentatively, D is TRBD1 (5 bases). The V gene's germline CDR1 is SGHKS and CDR2 YYEKEE (reference sequence). This CDR3 spans 14 amino acids. Deletions cut 4 bases from V and 5 bases from J, with 13 bases between. The CDR3 nucleotides are TGTGCCAGCAGCCCGATAGACAGCCACAATGAGCAGTTCTTC. Translation: CASSPIDSHNEQFF.

Ten or more counts support this clonotype. V gene TRBV18 combines with J gene TRBJ1-2; D gene uncertain. The CDR3 extends over 13 amino acids. V was trimmed by 0 bases and J by 5 bases, leaving 7 bases between them. Per germline, CDR1 KGHSH and CDR2 LQKENI. CDR3 coding DNA: TGTGCCAGCTCACCACCGGGTAGATATGGCTACACCTTC. It codes for CASSPPGRYGYTF.

The rearrangement uses TRBV5-5 and TRBJ1-5; 11 bases fit TRBD1. The germline CDR1 and CDR2 sequences are SGHKS and YYEKEE (reference sequence). CDR3 size: 16 residues. The V and J ends lost 0 bases and 7 bases, in that order; junction bases with no gene match: 6. The chain's CDR3 is CASSLGTGGDGQPQHF. CDR3 in DNA: TGTGCCAGCAGCTTGGGGACAGGGGGCGATGGGCAGCCCCAGCATTTT.

This clonotype was counted a few times. V is TRBV24-1 and J is TRBJ2-3; the D is unclear. The CDR3 sequence is 13 residues long. Germline assignment: CDR1 KGHDR and CDR2 SFDVKD. V was shortened by 4 bases and J by 7 bases, with 11 bases between the two germline ends. The DNA for the CDR3 is TGTGCCACCAGTGAGTCAAGGGAATATACGCAGTATTTT. Amino acids: CATSESREYTQYF.

This clonotype was seen repeatedly, ten times or more. V gene TRBV3-1 combines with J gene TRBJ2-7; a possible D gene is TRBD1 (6 bases). The CDR3 length is 13 residues. Germline V gives CDR1 LGHDT, CDR2 YNNKEL (reference sequence). The V end was cut by 5 bases, the J end by 4 bases, with 12 bases between. The CDR3 here is CASSARTAYEQYF. CDR3 coding DNA: TGTGCCAGCAGCGCCCGGACAGCTTACGAGCAGTACTTC.

As concerns this clonotype: Being one base from a much bigger clone, this may be a read error. The chain couples TRBV10-3 to TRBJ2-3; no clear D. The CDR3 covers 15 residues. Germline V gene sequence: CDR1 ENHRY, CDR2 SYGVKD. This chain's CDR3 is CVTRALVQSTDTQYF. Written as DNA, the CDR3 is TGTGTCACCCGAGCCCTGGTCCAAAGCACAGATACGCAGTATTTT.

As for this clonotype: Here the CDR3 omits its conserved ending phenylalanine or tryptophan, so a read error is the likely source. The V and J genes are TRBV7-9 and TRBJ2-5; 16 bases agree with TRBD2. V was pared by 6 bases and J by 0 bases, with 16 bases of the junction left unmatched. The CDR3 is 21 amino acids. Germline CDR1 and CDR2: SEHNR and FQNEAQ (reference sequence). In nucleotides, the CDR3 is TGTGCCAGCAGTCAAATGGCCGGGACTAGCGGGAGGGGCGCGTACCAAGAGACCCAGTACTCC. Translating gives CASSQMAGTSGRGAYQETQYS.

This clonotype was found many times. This rearrangement joins TRBV28 to TRBJ2-5; no definite D call. CDR1 and CDR2 (germline): MDHEN, SYDVKM. The CDR3 is 11 amino acids. With 4 bases removed from V and 3 bases from J, the gap between germline ends came to 3 bases. Here the CDR3 reads CASSYEETQYF. The CDR3 DNA reads TGTGCCAGCAGTTACGAAGAGACCCAGTACTTC.

The chain links TRBV4-2 to TRBJ1-2; 9 bases are shared with TRBD1. V trimming: 5 bases; J trimming: 4 bases; junction bases outside the gene matches: 11. Germline V gives CDR1 LGHNA, CDR2 YNFKEQ. The CDR3 has 16 amino acids. DNA of the CDR3: TGTGCCAGCAGCTCGAGAGGGACAGGGAGCACCTATGGCTACACCTTC. Encoded protein: CASSSRGTGSTYGYTF.

The genes are TRBV5-1 and TRBJ1-1; no reliable D call. The CDR3 is 16 residues long. Germline lookup yields CDR1 SGHRS and CDR2 YFSETQ. Trimming removed 7 bases at V and 4 bases at J, with 23 bases between. The CDR3: CASCAFAPGPGTEAFF. CDR3 DNA sequence: TGCGCCAGCTGCGCTTTTGCCCCCGGTCCGGGCACTGAAGCTTTCTTT.

This clonotype was seen a few times. The chain links TRBV7-2 to TRBJ1-2; 7 bases are shared with TRBD1. J lost 6 bases, V lost 0 bases, and 7 bases had no gene match. The CDR3 has 15 amino acids. Per germline, CDR1 SGHTA and CDR2 FQGNSA. This chain's CDR3 is CASSLAPGGGNGYTF. CDR3 sequence (DNA): TGTGCCAGCAGCTTAGCTCCCGGAGGGGGCAATGGCTACACCTTC.

For this clonotype: The junction departs from germline at one end; a sequencing error may be responsible. V gene TRBV4-1 combines with J gene TRBJ2-2; 7 bases line up with TRBD1. In germline, CDR1 is MGHRA, CDR2 YSYEKL. The CDR3 is 16 residues long. This chain's CDR3 is CASSKEGQKNTGEPFF. CDR3 in DNA: TGCGCCAGCAGCAAAGAGGGACAGAAAAACACCGGGGAGCCGTTTTTT.

This clonotype was seen at least ten times. The J gene is TRBJ1-2, the V gene TRBV12-3 or TRBV12-4, with D maybe TRBD1 (6 bases). CDR3 size: 15 residues. Trimming took 6 bases from V and 2 from J, leaving 16 bases between them. CDR3 protein: CASSRGATGNYGYTF. The CDR3 DNA reads TGTGCCAGCAGCCGTGGCGCCACAGGGAACTATGGCTACACCTTC.